The next 29 T cell receptor beta chains were all read from a single sample in a study of CD8 T cells in ankylosing spondylitis. Findings and caveats of the study: Ankylosing spondylitis blood seemed to carry a telltale TCR beta motif made of roughly eight highly homologous variants.

MiXCR, applied by TCRdb to the 5' RACE reads, yields one record per CDR3 protein. The sample includes approximately 540,000 distinct CDR3 sequences, roughly 13% seen only once; the top ten take around 7%. These TCRs' antigens remain unknown. The sequencing input was blood, either unsorted or a sorted T cell fraction (not recorded which). The source of these receptors is a male donor with ankylosing spondylitis.

This clonotype was counted at least ten times. The chain joins TRBV5-1 to TRBJ1-2; TRBD1 aligns across 7 bases. This CDR3 contains 14 residues. With 0 bases clipped from V and 8 bases from J, the junction kept 7 bases outside the gene matches. The germline gives CDR1 SGHRS, CDR2 YFSETQ. The CDR3 coding sequence is TGCGCCAGCAGCTTGGGATATGGACAGGACGGCTACACCTTC. It codes for CASSLGYGQDGYTF. The full variable domain, completed using reference TRBV5-1 and TRBJ1-2, is KAGVTQTPRYLIKTRGQQVTLSCSPISGHRSVSWYQQTPGQGLQFLFEYFSETQRNKGNFPGRFSGRQFSNSRSEMNVSTLELGDSALYLCASSLGYGQDGYTFGSGTRLTVV.

This sequence joins TRBV20-1 and TRBJ2-3, with TRBD2 identical over 11 bases. The CDR3 totals 18 residues. V lost 3 bases to trimming and J lost 4 bases; unmatched junction nucleotides: 15. Germline CDR1 and CDR2: DFQATT and SNEGSKA (reference sequence). CDR3 region: CSARGRYQLAGVPDTQYF. The CDR3 DNA follows: TGCAGTGCTAGGGGGAGATATCAACTAGCGGGAGTCCCAGATACGCAGTATTTT.

This clonotype has only a few counts. The V gene is TRBV5-5, the J gene TRBJ2-1; 14 nucleotides match TRBD2. The CDR3 contains 14 residues. Germline loops: CDR1 SGHKS, CDR2 YYEKEE (reference sequence). V gave up 6 bases and J gave up 7 bases; unmatched junction bases: 3. CDR3 amino acids: CASTGTSGRNEQFF. In DNA form, the CDR3 reads TGTGCCAGCACCGGGACTAGCGGGAGAAATGAGCAGTTCTTC.

This clonotype was detected a few times. The chain is built from TRBV20-1 and TRBJ2-3; D is unresolved. V was pared by 3 bases and J by 0 bases, with 4 bases between. The CDR3 totals 12 residues. Germline CDR1 DFQATT, CDR2 SNEGSKA (reference sequence). CDR3 sequence (DNA): TGCAGTGCTAGTGTTAGCACAGATACGCAGTATTTT. It encodes CSASVSTDTQYF.

The CDR3 reads CATLDTGNYGYTF. The CDR3 bases are TGTGCCACCTTGGACACAGGGAACTATGGCTACACCTTC. V is TRBV10-3 and J is TRBJ1-2; TRBD1 might be the D (6 bases). In germline, CDR1 is ENHRY, CDR2 SYGVKD. The V end was cut by 10 bases, the J end by 2 bases, with 14 bases between. CDR3 length equals 13 residues.

This chain connects TRBV20-1 to TRBJ2-7; the D gene is possibly TRBD2 (5 bases). The germline CDR1 and CDR2 sequences are DFQATT and SNEGSKA (reference sequence). V dropped 6 bases and J dropped 0 bases, with 12 bases sitting between them. The CDR3 has 13 amino acids. The CDR3 nucleotides read TGCAGTGCCTTATCGGGGAGCTCCTACGAGCAGTACGTC. Its protein is CSALSGSSYEQYV.

This clonotype was picked up many times. V and J are TRBV27 and TRBJ2-2, with 11 bases fitting TRBD2. This CDR3 spans 17 amino acids. V lost 4 bases to trimming and J lost 0 bases; unmatched junction nucleotides: 4. Per the germline V gene, CDR1 is MNHEY and CDR2 is SMNVEV (reference sequence). The CDR3, as DNA: TGTGCCAGCAGTTCGGGACTAGCGGTCGCGAACACCGGGGAGCTGTTTTTT. It encodes CASSSGLAVANTGELFF.

V and J are TRBV5-5 and TRBJ2-1, with 7 bases aligning to TRBD2. The CDR3 is 16 residues long. After removal of 4 bases from V and 5 bases from J, the junction contained 12 bases not matched to a gene. Germline V lookup: CDR1 SGHKS, CDR2 YYEKEE (reference sequence). The CDR3 region is CASSPRASGTHNEQFF. CDR3 bases: TGTGCCAGCAGCCCGAGAGCTAGCGGAACACACAATGAGCAGTTCTTC.

The chain is built from TRBV6-1 and TRBJ2-7; TRBD1 is a possible D gene (6 bases). CDR3 length: 12 amino acids. The ends were cut back, 8 bases at V and 6 bases at J, with 14 bases in the middle. From germline, CDR1 is MNHNS and CDR2 SASEGT. This chain's CDR3 is CASGGQIPEQYF. In DNA form, the CDR3 reads TGTGCCAGCGGGGGACAAATCCCCGAGCAGTACTTC.

This clonotype was observed a few times. The chain uses TRBV5-1 and TRBJ2-7, with D hard to call. The CDR3 loop spans 13 amino acids. Germline V gene data show CDR1 as SGHRS and CDR2 as YFSETQ. Between the trimmed V and J ends, which lost 4 bases and 7 bases, there was a span of 15 bases. This chain's CDR3 is CASSDLAILEQYF. Written as DNA, the CDR3 is TGCGCCAGCAGCGACTTAGCTATCTTAGAGCAGTACTTC.

This clonotype showed up just a few times. The V call is TRBV7-2, the J call TRBJ2-1; 7 bases are a match to TRBD1. V was pared by 4 bases and J by 4 bases, with 10 bases of the junction left unmatched. This CDR3 contains 16 residues. CDR1 is SGHTA, CDR2 FQGNSA, per germline. The CDR3 DNA reads as TGTGCCAGCAGCTCCCCTTGGGACAGCGTTTACAATGAGCAGTTCTTC. This sequence encodes CASSSPWDSVYNEQFF.

J is TRBJ1-5 and V is TRBV20-1, with D perhaps TRBD1 (5 bases). V lost 2 bases and J 0 bases, leaving 11 bases between the germline ends. The CDR3 runs to 15 residues. Germline V lookup: CDR1 DFQATT, CDR2 SNEGSKA (reference sequence). CDR3 protein: CSARPVQVSNQPQHF. CDR3 nucleotides: TGCAGTGCTAGACCCGTACAGGTTAGCAATCAGCCCCAGCATTTT.

The table lists this clonotype with a few counts. This rearrangement joins TRBV29-1 to TRBJ1-1, with 9 bases that match TRBD1. The V segment lost 6 bases and the J segment 5 bases; nucleotides outside the gene matches: 7. The CDR3 has 13 residues. The germline V gene encodes CDR1 SQVTM and CDR2 ANQGSEA. CDR3 coding DNA: TGCAGCGTAGTACAGGGGGCAGGAACTGAAGCTTTCTTT. Its translation is CSVVQGAGTEAFF.

The rearrangement uses TRBV24-1 and TRBJ1-2; 8 bases agree with TRBD1. The germline CDR1 and CDR2 sequences are KGHDR and SFDVKD. The CDR3 is 15 residues long. V shed 5 bases and J 2 bases; nucleotides not matched to a gene: 6. The DNA of the CDR3 is TGTGCCACCAGTGGCCGGGACAGGAAGAACTATGGCTACACCTTC. Amino acids: CATSGRDRKNYGYTF.

The chain combines TRBV10-3 with TRBJ2-3; TRBD2 matches at 8 bases. Germline CDR1 is ENHRY and CDR2 is SYGVKD. V lost 6 bases and J lost 6; bases outside the gene matches: 11. This CDR3 has 15 residues. The CDR3 region has the DNA TGTGCCATCAGGCTGACGGACGGGAGGGGGGATACGCAGTATTTT. Translation gives CAIRLTDGRGDTQYF.

This clonotype was detected a few times. The chain couples TRBV20-1 to TRBJ2-2; D may be TRBD2 (6 bases). The ends were cut back, 4 bases at V and 2 bases at J, with 8 bases in the middle. The V gene's germline CDR1 is DFQATT and CDR2 SNEGSKA (reference sequence). The CDR3 covers 13 residues. The CDR3 reads CSAMDYNTGELFF. CDR3 DNA sequence: TGCAGTGCTATGGACTATAACACCGGGGAGCTGTTTTTT.

This clonotype came up many times. The chain couples TRBV12-3 or TRBV12-4 to TRBJ1-1; D remains ambiguous. Trimming stripped 7 bases from V and 3 bases from J, with 15 bases between. The CDR3 length is 14 residues. This chain's CDR3 is CASTLSFGYTEAFF. The CDR3 coding sequence is TGTGCCAGCACCCTGAGTTTCGGATACACTGAAGCTTTCTTT.

This clonotype has more than one count but fewer than ten. The V gene is TRBV24-1, the J gene TRBJ2-6; TRBD1 is a possible D gene (6 bases). Germline V gene lookup returns CDR1 KGHDR and CDR2 SFDVKD. Trimming took 9 bases from V and 0 from J, leaving 8 bases between them. The CDR3 extends over 14 amino acids. In DNA, the CDR3 is TGTGCCACCGGGACAACCTCTGGGGCCAACGTCCTGACTTTC. Translation: CATGTTSGANVLTF.

The CDR3 protein is CASGLVQGSQPSYNEQFF. CDR3 nucleotides: TGTGCTAGTGGTTTGGTACAAGGGTCCCAGCCTTCCTACAATGAGCAGTTCTTC. V gene TRBV12-5 combines with J gene TRBJ2-1; D is unresolved. Trimming removed 0 bases at V and 1 base at J, with 16 bases between. The CDR3 consists of 18 residues. Germline CDR1 reads LGHNT; CDR2 reads FRNRAP.

In this sample, this clonotype turned up a few times. The rearrangement uses TRBV5-1 and TRBJ2-1, with 8 bases identical to TRBD2. The CDR3 totals 15 residues. With V trimmed by 3 bases and J by 5 bases, 7 bases remained unmatched. Germline CDR1 reads SGHRS; CDR2 reads YFSETQ. In DNA form, the CDR3 reads TGCGCCAGCAGCTCTCCAGCGGGAGTCCACAATGAGCAGTTCTTC. Translating gives CASSSPAGVHNEQFF.

The chain carries TRBV11-2 and TRBJ2-5; 11 positions match TRBD2. There are 16 residues in the CDR3. V shed 5 bases and J 5 bases; nucleotides not matched to a gene: 10. The germline gives CDR1 SGHAT, CDR2 FQNNGV. The CDR3 spells CASSPPSGRMGETQYF. The CDR3 bases are TGTGCCAGCAGCCCCCCTAGCGGGAGGATGGGGGAGACCCAGTACTTC.

The chain recombines TRBV20-1 with TRBJ2-7; tentative D call: TRBD1 (6 bases). Germline loops: CDR1 DFQATT, CDR2 SNEGSKA (reference sequence). V was shortened by 6 bases and J by 3 bases, with 15 bases between the two germline ends. This CDR3 contains 13 residues. The CDR3 DNA sequence: TGCAGTGCCAGACAGGACCTTGACTACGAGCAGTACTTC. Its protein is CSARQDLDYEQYF.

The rearrangement joins TRBV12-3 or TRBV12-4 to TRBJ1-1; D is unresolved. The V end lost 5 bases, the J end lost 4 bases, and 17 bases lay between the germline ends. This CDR3 has 15 residues. In DNA, the CDR3 is TGTGCCAGCAGTCCCGGGGAGGGAGTCGGCACTGAAGCTTTCTTT. It encodes CASSPGEGVGTEAFF.

This clonotype has a handful of counts. This chain connects TRBV7-2 to TRBJ2-7; D not certain. V lost 0 bases and J 0 bases, leaving 9 bases between the germline ends. The CDR3 is made up of 15 amino acids. The V gene's germline CDR1 is SGHTA and CDR2 FQGNSA. The CDR3 coding sequence is TGTGCCAGCAGCTTAGCTTTCGCCCTCTCCTACGAGCAGTACTTC. As protein: CASSLAFALSYEQYF.

This clonotype showed up just a few times. CDR3 in DNA: TGTGCCAGCAGCATGACTAGCGGGAGATCTAATGAGCAGTTCTTC. It yields the protein CASSMTSGRSNEQFF. This sequence joins TRBV2 and TRBJ2-1; 12 positions agree with TRBD2. With V trimmed by 6 bases and J by 7 bases, 7 bases remained unmatched. Germline loops: CDR1 SNHLY, CDR2 FYNNEI. The CDR3 covers 15 residues.

The chain links TRBV20-1 to TRBJ2-3, with 9 positions matching TRBD2. CDR1 is DFQATT and CDR2 is SNEGSKA in the germline V gene (reference sequence). Unmatched junction bases numbered 8, after V lost 1 base and J lost 0 bases. CDR3 size: 17 residues. For the CDR3, the DNA is TGCAGTGCTAGAGTGCTAGCGGGATCTTCTAGCACAGATACGCAGTATTTT. It codes for CSARVLAGSSSTDTQYF.

The CDR3 reads CASTPNSGGRTDTQYF. CDR3 nucleotide sequence: TGTGCCAGCACACCTAATAGCGGGGGGAGGACAGATACGCAGTATTTT. The chain combines TRBV3-1 with TRBJ2-3; TRBD2 agrees at 10 bases. CDR1 and CDR2 from the germline V gene are LGHDT and YNNKEL (reference sequence). The CDR3 sequence is 16 residues long. The V segment lost 7 bases and the J segment 3 bases; nucleotides outside the gene matches: 10.

This clonotype appeared a few times. The chain has TRBV3-1 and TRBJ1-6, with 7 bases fitting TRBD1. Trimming cost V 1 base and J 6 bases; bases outside gene matches: 9. Looked up from germline, CDR1 is LGHDT and CDR2 is YNNKEL (reference sequence). The CDR3 consists of 17 residues. DNA of the CDR3: TGTGCCAGCAGCCAAGTATTCAGGGACAGCAGTAATTCACCCCTCCACTTT. Translation gives CASSQVFRDSSNSPLHF.

The chain joins TRBV5-6 to TRBJ2-7; 10 bases are a match to TRBD2. Germline-derived CDR1 and CDR2 are SGHDT and YYEEEE. V lost 4 bases and J lost 4; bases outside the gene matches: 11. The CDR3 spans 16 residues. The CDR3, as DNA: TGTGCCAGCAGCCCCTGGGGAGCGGGAGGGCCGTACGAGCAGTACGTC. Protein sequence: CASSPWGAGGPYEQYV.